One TCR beta chain is described in this entry. These data belong to a study of control samples from healthy donors and cancer patients. The protocol was immunoSEQ multiplex PCR, while the TCRdb copy is restricted to in-frame clones and leaves out a portion. The sample yields 170,000 or so clones, 91% seen once. V lost 6 bases, J lost 9 bases, and 12 bases lay in between. Germline lookup yields CDR1 MNHEY and CDR2 SMNVEV (reference sequence). The CDR3 has 12 residues. The TCR sequence derives from a woman aged 40 to 50 in good health. V gene TRBV27 combines with J gene TRBJ1-5; TRBD1 is a possible D gene (5 bases). Sequencing input: blood. The CDR3 sequence is CASSFTGGPQHF. CDR3 in DNA: TGTGCCAGCAGCTTCACAGGAGGGCCCCAGCATTTT.